This T cell receptor (beta chain) appears in the sequencing data of a study of cytotoxic CD8 clonotypes in ibrutinib-treated CLL. General study findings and limits: Shared public clonotypes were rare, and on treatment they either got smaller or stayed the same.

With sequencing, the targeted depth ranged from 1 in 200,000 to 1 in 1 million T cells. The table came from immunoSEQ multiplex PCR; TCRdb's copy has only in-frame clones and leaves some out. The table records approximately 60,000 clones, roughly 50% of them present only once. The V and J ends lost 6 bases and 7 bases respectively, with 15 bases between them. The germline V gene encodes CDR1 SQVTM and CDR2 ANQGSEA. The CDR3 consists of 12 residues. As regards this clone: Its target is unknown.

The rearrangement uses TRBV29-1 and TRBJ2-5, with a weak D call TRBD1 (5 bases). Material: PBMCs, obtained after 24 months of ibrutinib treatment. The sequence derives from a human donor with chronic lymphocytic leukemia. CDR3 DNA: TGCAGCGTCGAGAGCCTTAGGGGGACCCAGTACTTC. This encodes CSVESLRGTQYF.